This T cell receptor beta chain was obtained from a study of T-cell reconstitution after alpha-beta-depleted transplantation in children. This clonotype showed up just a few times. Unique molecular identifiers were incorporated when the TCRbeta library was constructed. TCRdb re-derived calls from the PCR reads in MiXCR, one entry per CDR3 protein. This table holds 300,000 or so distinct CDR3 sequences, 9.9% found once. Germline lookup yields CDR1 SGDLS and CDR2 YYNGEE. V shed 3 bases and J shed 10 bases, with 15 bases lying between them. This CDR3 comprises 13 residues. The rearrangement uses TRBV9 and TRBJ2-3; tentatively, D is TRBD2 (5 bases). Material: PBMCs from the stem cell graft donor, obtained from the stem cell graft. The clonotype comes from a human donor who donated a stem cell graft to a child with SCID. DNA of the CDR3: TGTGCCAGCAGCGCGACCTCTAGCTTCCCGCAGTATTTT. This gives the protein CASSATSSFPQYF.